The clone carrying this T cell receptor (beta chain) was recorded at least ten times. The source of the sample is a study of spatial heterogeneity in lung cancer. Time point noted: sample taken at primary tumor resection. The authors sequenced whole RNA from tumor, nontumor lung or frozen PBMC without sorting. Patients with untreated early-stage non-small cell lung cancer, numbering 72, were the donors. With V trimmed by 5 bases and J by 4 bases, 2 bases remained unmatched. In germline, CDR1 is SQVTM, CDR2 ANQGSEA. The CDR3 is 13 amino acids. TCRdb passed the 5' RACE reads through MiXCR, listing each CDR3 protein once. Of 40,000 to 55,000 distinct CDR3 sequences in the sample, roughly 7.1% were seen once.

The rearrangement joins TRBV29-1 to TRBJ2-1; 10 bases line up with TRBD1. This specimen was PBMCs, taken at surgery. This clonotype was obtained from a female donor with early-stage non-small cell lung cancer. Written as DNA, the CDR3 is TGCAGCGTTCCGGGACAGGGGTACAATGAGCAGTTCTTC. It specifies CSVPGQGYNEQFF.